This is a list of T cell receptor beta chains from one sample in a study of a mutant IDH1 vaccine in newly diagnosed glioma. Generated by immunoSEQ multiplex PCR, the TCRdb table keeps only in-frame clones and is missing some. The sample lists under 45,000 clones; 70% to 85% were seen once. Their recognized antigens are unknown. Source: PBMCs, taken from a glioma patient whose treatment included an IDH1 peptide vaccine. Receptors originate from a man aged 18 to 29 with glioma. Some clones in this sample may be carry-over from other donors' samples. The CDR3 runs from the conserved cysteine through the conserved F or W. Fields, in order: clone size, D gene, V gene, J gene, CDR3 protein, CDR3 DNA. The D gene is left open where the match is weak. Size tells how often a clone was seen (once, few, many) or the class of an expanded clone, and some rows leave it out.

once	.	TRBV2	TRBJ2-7	CASRRRGAPYEQYF	TGTGCCAGCAGGAGGAGGGGGGCTCCCTACGAGCAGTACTTC
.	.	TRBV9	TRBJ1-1	CASSARARGNTEAFF	TGTGCCAGCAGCGCCCGGGCCCGGGGGAACACTGAAGCTTTCTTT
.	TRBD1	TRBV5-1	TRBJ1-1	CASSRDSLEGTEAFF	TGCGCCAGCAGTCGGGACAGCCTAGAAGGCACTGAAGCTTTCTTT
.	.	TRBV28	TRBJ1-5	CASSLLGNQPQHF	TGTGCCAGCAGTTTATTGGGAAATCAGCCCCAGCATTTT
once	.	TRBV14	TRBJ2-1	CASSYVSHNEQFF	TGTGCCAGCAGCTATGTTTCCCACAATGAGCAGTTCTTC
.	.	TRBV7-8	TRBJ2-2	CASSLAASGANTGELFF	TGTGCCAGCAGCTTAGCGGCGTCGGGGGCCAACACCGGGGAGCTGTTTTTT
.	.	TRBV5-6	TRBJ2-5	CASSQLASETQYF	TGTGCCAGCAGCCAACTAGCTTCGGAGACCCAGTACTTC
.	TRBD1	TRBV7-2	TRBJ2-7	CASSSGQWSSYEQYF	TGTGCCAGCAGCTCGGGACAGTGGAGCTCCTACGAGCAGTACTTC
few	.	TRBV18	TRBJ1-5	CASSPTRGGQPQHF	TGTGCCAGCTCACCTACGAGAGGCGGTCAGCCCCAGCATTTT
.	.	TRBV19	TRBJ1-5	CASSFRQGGNQPQHF	TGTGCCAGTAGTTTCCGACAAGGGGGCAATCAGCCCCAGCATTTT
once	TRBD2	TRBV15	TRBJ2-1	CATSNPSGTNEQFF	TGTGCCACCAGCAACCCTAGCGGGACCAATGAGCAGTTCTTC
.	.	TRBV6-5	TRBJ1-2	CASSKGPLNYGYTF	TGTGCCAGCAGCAAAGGACCCCTAAACTATGGCTACACCTTC
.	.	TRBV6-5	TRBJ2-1	CASSYLARAYNEQFF	TGTGCCAGCAGTTACTTAGCCCGGGCCTACAATGAGCAGTTCTTC
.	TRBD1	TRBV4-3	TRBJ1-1	CASSQDFPLTGGGNTEAFF	TGCGCCAGCAGCCAAGATTTTCCCCTAACAGGGGGGGGGAACACTGAAGCTTTCTTT
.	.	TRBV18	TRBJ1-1	CASSPDVGNTEAFF	TGTGCCAGCTCACCGGACGTAGGGAACACTGAAGCTTTCTTT
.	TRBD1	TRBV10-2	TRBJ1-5	CASSLTGANNQPQHF	TGCGCCAGCAGTTTGACAGGGGCGAACAATCAGCCCCAGCATTTT
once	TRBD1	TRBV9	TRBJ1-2	CASTPLLGQGVRNGYTF	TGTGCCAGCACCCCGCTATTGGGACAGGGGGTCCGAAATGGCTACACCTTC
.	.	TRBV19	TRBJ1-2	CASSIEGRSMGYTF	TGTGCCAGTAGTATCGAGGGACGGTCGATGGGCTACACCTTC
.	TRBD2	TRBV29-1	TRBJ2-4	CSVDALAGAKNIQYF	TGCAGCGTTGACGCGCTAGCGGGAGCCAAAAACATTCAGTACTTC
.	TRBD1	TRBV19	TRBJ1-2	CASSILGRGHGHGYTF	TGTGCCAGTAGTATTCTCGGCAGGGGGCATGGCCATGGCTACACCTTC
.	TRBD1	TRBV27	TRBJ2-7	CASRQGFTYEQYF	TGTGCCAGCAGACAGGGGTTTACCTACGAGCAGTACTTC
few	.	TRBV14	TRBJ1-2	CASSQDSAASYGYTF	TGTGCCAGCAGCCAAGATAGCGCAGCCTCCTATGGCTACACCTTC
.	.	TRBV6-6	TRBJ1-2	CASSFNSLTRDRYTF	TGTGCCAGCAGCTTCAACAGTCTAACGCGGGATCGCTACACCTTC
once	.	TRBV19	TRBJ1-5	CASSILGREPQHF	TGTGCCAGTAGTATCTTAGGACGTGAGCCCCAGCATTTT
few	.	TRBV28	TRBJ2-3	CASSPRPWTDTQYF	TGTGCCAGCAGTCCCCGCCCCTGGACCGATACGCAGTATTTT
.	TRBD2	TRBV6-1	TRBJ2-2	CASSELGLAVSGELFF	TGTGCCAGCAGTGAATTGGGACTAGCGGTGTCCGGGGAGCTGTTTTTT
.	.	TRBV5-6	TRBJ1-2	CASSLADYGYTF	TGTGCCAGCAGCTTGGCCGACTATGGCTACACCTTC
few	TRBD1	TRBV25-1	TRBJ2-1	CASRGQGSYNEQFF	TGTGCCAGCAGGGGACAGGGCTCCTACAATGAGCAGTTCTTC
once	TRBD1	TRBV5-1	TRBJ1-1	CASSTRDRAQGTEAFF	TGCGCCAGCAGCACACGGGACAGGGCGCAGGGGACTGAAGCTTTCTTT
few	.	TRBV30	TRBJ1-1	CAWRREMNTEAFF	TGTGCCTGGAGGCGGGAGATGAACACTGAAGCTTTCTTT
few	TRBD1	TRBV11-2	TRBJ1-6	CASTSAGGDSPLHF	TGTGCCAGCACCAGCGCAGGGGGCGATTCACCCCTCCACTTT
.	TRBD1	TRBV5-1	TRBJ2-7	CASSYEGQGPEQYF	TGCGCCAGCAGCTATGAGGGACAGGGCCCCGAGCAGTACTTC
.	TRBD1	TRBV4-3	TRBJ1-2	CASSQGRGQVSYTF	TGCGCCAGCAGCCAAGGGCGGGGACAGGTATCCTACACCTTC
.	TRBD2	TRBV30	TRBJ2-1	CACVGRLAGDSYNEQFF	TGTGCCTGCGTCGGGAGACTAGCGGGGGACTCCTACAATGAGCAGTTCTTC
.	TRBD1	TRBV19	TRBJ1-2	CASSRGAVTGQGWNGYTF	TGTGCCAGTTCCCGGGGTGCCGTAACGGGACAGGGATGGAATGGCTACACCTTC
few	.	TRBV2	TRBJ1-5	CASSEARAGPEGQPQHF	TGTGCCAGCAGTGAAGCGAGGGCAGGGCCCGAGGGGCAGCCCCAGCATTTT
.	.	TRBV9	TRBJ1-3	CASSANSGNTIYF	TGTGCCAGCAGCGCGAACTCTGGAAACACCATATATTTT
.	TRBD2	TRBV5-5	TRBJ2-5	CASSFGRTSGSSETQYF	TGTGCCAGCAGCTTCGGACGGACTAGCGGGAGTTCGGAGACCCAGTACTTC
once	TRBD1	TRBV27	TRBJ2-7	CASIKRLGQGGVYEQYF	TGTGCCAGCATCAAAAGACTCGGACAGGGAGGTGTCTACGAGCAGTACTTC
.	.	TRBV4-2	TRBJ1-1	CASSQAGVEAFF	TGTGCCAGCAGCCAAGCTGGGGTAGAAGCTTTCTTT
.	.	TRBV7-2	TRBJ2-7	CASSSQAGQLGEQYF	TGTGCCAGCAGCTCCCAAGCGGGCCAGTTGGGCGAGCAGTACTTC
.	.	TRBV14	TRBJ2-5	CASSLLSLSSEQETQYF	TGTGCCAGCAGCCTTCTCTCTCTCTCTAGCGAGCAAGAGACCCAGTACTTC
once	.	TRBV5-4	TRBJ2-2	CASSLDHTGELFF	TGTGCCAGCAGCCTAGATCACACCGGGGAGCTGTTTTTT
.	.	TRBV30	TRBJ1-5	CAWSVGTGNQPQHF	TGTGCCTGGAGTGTAGGGACGGGCAATCAGCCCCAGCATTTT
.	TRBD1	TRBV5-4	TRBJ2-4	CASSARQGRNIQYF	TGTGCCAGCAGCGCCAGACAGGGGAGAAACATTCAGTACTTC
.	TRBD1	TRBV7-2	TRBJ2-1	CASSFLTGTGGRNEQFF	TGTGCCAGCAGCTTTTTAACAGGGACAGGGGGCCGAAATGAGCAGTTCTTC
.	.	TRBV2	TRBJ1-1	CASRRGRDAEAFF	TGTGCCAGCAGAAGGGGTAGGGACGCTGAAGCTTTCTTT
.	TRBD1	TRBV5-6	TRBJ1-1	CASSTKQGARGEAFF	TGTGCCAGCAGCACGAAACAGGGGGCGCGCGGTGAAGCTTTCTTT
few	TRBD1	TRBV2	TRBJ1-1	CASSRDRPRRTEAFF	TGTGCCAGCAGCCGGGACAGGCCCCGGAGGACTGAAGCTTTCTTT
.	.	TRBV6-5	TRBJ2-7	CASSTDRYSYEQYF	TGTGCCAGCAGTACGGATCGTTACTCCTACGAGCAGTACTTC
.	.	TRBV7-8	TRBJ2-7	CASSKFTGSYEQYF	TGTGCCAGCAGCAAATTCACAGGGAGCTACGAGCAGTACTTC
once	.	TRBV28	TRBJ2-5	CASSLLQDQETQYF	TGTGCCAGCAGTTTGTTACAAGACCAAGAGACCCAGTACTTC
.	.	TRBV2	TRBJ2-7	CASSERLEQYF	TGTGCCAGCAGTGAAAGGCTTGAGCAGTACTTC